This entry concerns a single T cell receptor beta chain. There is no known antigen for this receptor. No qualities accompany the bases; no much larger clone lies one base away. The sample comes from a study of identical twins (dated by TCRdb to the mid-2010s). Concerning the study at large: To test whether fetal clonotypes persist, this study deep-sequenced TCR alpha and beta repertoires from monozygotic twins, from unrelated adults of various ages, and from cord blood. Replicate twin experiments were performed at different times using different library preparation protocols to rule out contamination. What the work shows at the level of the full study, not this receptor alone: Fewer insertions were carried by abundant cord blood beta clonotypes; a weaker similar trend was observed in young adult naive repertoires, while no such trend was observed in memory repertoires. Zero-insertion analyses could be partly confounded by invariant T cells such as MAIT and iNKT, although diverse VJ usage argued against such confounding for most clonotypes. Out-of-frame TCR alpha sharing in monozygotic twins was systematically underestimated by recombination models, whereas sharing between unrelated individuals was in agreement with the recombination models. A weaker excess of twin sharing was found in beta out-of-frame sequences because the signal-to-noise ratio was lowered by fewer shared sequences. Because the same donors could not be followed over many years, the conclusions relied on cross-sectional statistical analysis. Compared with coincidental sharing between unrelated individuals, out-of-frame TCR alpha sequences shared between twins showed an excess of sequences with low generation probability.

V gives up 4 bases and J gives up 2 bases, and the segment between their germline ends measures 9 bases. CDR1 SQVTM and CDR2 ANQGSEA are derived from the germline V gene. From the cysteine up to the phenylalanine, the CDR3 has a length of 12 residues. This entry keeps only the CDR3 DNA: 36 bases, framed from base 1. All donors were healthy Caucasians. Three pairs of female monozygotic twins, all aged about 18 to 29 years, made up the twin cohort. RNA for TCR libraries was isolated from peripheral blood mononuclear cells. Libraries were built with 5' RACE. For sequencing, an Illumina HiSeq 2000 was employed. Template switching introduced a universal primer binding site; the final cDNA contained a unique molecular identifier, enabling accurate counting of TCR cDNA molecules. Specific primers in the conserved constant-segment region were used to synthesize first-strand cDNA for the TCR alpha and beta chains. To control for contamination, every cDNA library was double barcoded, receiving both a SMART-Mk sample barcode and Illumina barcodes. TruSeq adapter sequences and Illumina sample barcodes were added in two successive PCR steps. The Illumina HiSeq platform was used with custom primers to sequence TCR alpha and beta cDNA libraries. In the original analysis: MiGEC was used to process raw reads and extract unique molecular identifiers, and MiXCR was used to find CDR3 positions. Recombination models were inferred per individual with the repgenHMM and IGoR tools using an EM algorithm. Shared clonotype analysis was performed with the tcR package in R, normalizing sharing by the product of cloneset sizes. Out-of-frame nonproductive sequences were analyzed to study raw recombination free of thymic and clonal selection effects. Using fastp trimming at Q25 and MiXCR clonotype assembly, TCRdb reanalyzed the public sequencing data and kept in-frame beta chains. Records with the same CDR3 protein are collapsed into one entry carrying the most frequent genes and DNA. The authors' filters were not applied to this entry. The sample table holds about 720,000 distinct CDR3 sequences, of which around 8.3% were seen once. 0.75% to 1% of the sample goes to the ten largest clones.

This same sample was also part of a study on yellow fever vaccine responses in identical twins. As the second publication notes: The authors reported that the T cell response to vaccination in identical twins appeared partly convergent and partly personalized. In identical twins, the study followed T cell clones that responded to the vaccine with precision.

Sample: PBMCs. The receptor chain draws on TRBV29-1 and TRBJ2-7, with the D segment identity uncertain. The clonotype originates from a woman aged 18-29 years in good health. The CDR3 region: CSVVGSTYEQYF. The nucleotide sequence is given as TGCAGCGTTGTAGGGTCTACCTACGAGCAGTACTTC.